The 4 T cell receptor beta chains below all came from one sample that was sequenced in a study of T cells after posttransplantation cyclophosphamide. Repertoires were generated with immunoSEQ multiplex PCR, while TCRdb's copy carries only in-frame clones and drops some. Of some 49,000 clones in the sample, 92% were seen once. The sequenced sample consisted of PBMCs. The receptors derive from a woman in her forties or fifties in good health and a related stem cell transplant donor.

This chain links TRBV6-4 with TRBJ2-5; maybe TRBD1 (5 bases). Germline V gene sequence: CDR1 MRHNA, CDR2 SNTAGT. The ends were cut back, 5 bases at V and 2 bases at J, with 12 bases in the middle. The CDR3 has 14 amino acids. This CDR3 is CASSPTESQETQYF. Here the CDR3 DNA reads TGTGCCAGCAGTCCGACAGAGTCACAAGAGACCCAGTACTTC.

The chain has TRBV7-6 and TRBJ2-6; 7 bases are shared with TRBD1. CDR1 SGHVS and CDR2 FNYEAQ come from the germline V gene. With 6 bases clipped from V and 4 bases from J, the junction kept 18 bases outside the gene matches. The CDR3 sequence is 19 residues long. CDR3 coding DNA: TGTGCCAGCAGTCTCGGACAGGCCTTCTCTTCGGGAGGGGCCAACGTCCTGACTTTC. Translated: CASSLGQAFSSGGANVLTF.

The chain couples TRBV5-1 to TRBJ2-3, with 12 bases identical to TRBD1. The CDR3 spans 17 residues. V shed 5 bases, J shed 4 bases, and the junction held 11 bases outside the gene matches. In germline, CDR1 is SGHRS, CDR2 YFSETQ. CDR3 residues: CASRSSDRDRGPDTQYF. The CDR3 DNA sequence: TGCGCCAGCAGGTCTTCCGACCGGGACAGGGGGCCAGATACGCAGTATTTT.

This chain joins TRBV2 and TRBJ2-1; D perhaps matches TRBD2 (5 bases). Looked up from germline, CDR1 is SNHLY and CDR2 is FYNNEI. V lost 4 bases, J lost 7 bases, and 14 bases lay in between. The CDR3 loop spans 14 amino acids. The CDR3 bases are TGTGCCAGCAGTGGAGGGATTATGGTAAATGAGCAGTTCTTC. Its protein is CASSGGIMVNEQFF.